What follows describes a single TCR beta chain. Its antigen remains undetermined. No clone much larger than this one lies a single base away; base qualities are absent. This record belongs to a study of shared clonotypes between healthy human individuals (dated by TCRdb to about 2020). Background on the whole study: A couple of women and a few men aged 18 to 49 years were included in the cohort. Per donor, three plates each were used for CD4 naive and CD4 memory, two for CD8 naive, and one for CD8 memory. Blood TCR repertoires of a handful of healthy adults were deeply sequenced to estimate repertoire size and the extent of clonotype sharing between individuals. To increase sequencing depth and limit assay-specific biases, TCR repertoire library preparation and sequencing were carried out by different laboratories using diverse techniques. Between about 0.94 and 8.9 billion PBMCs per donor were obtained by leukapheresis. The investigation overall reported the following: Based on pairwise subsampling, the degree of clonotype sharing among donors was expected to be affected by sequencing depth. When a handful of donors were compared, the shared fraction of clonotypes was 5% to 6.5% for naive CD4, around 3.5% for naive CD8, roughly 2.3% for memory CD4, and 0.35% to 0.5% for memory CD8. The genetic and exposure-history diversity represented was limited by the small number of donors. Incomplete sequencing was indicated by rarefaction of sorted-subset datasets, despite the large sequencing depth. Naive subsets generally had larger estimated clonotype richness than memory subsets. Sampling was limited to blood, and TCR repertoires in tissue likely differ from TCR repertoires in blood. Compared with non-shared clonotypes, the clonotypes found in all four sorted-subset donors had higher generation probabilities.

Using the deep immunoSEQ assay, multiplex PCR amplified TCR CDR3 regions from genomic DNA. Extracted genomic DNA from each cell subset was spread evenly across all wells of several immunoSEQ 96-well plates, with each plate serving as a replicate. Each replicate PCR for sorted subsets received about 220 ng genomic DNA, equal to 28,000 or so T cell genomes. Purified libraries were quantified with a Qubit 3.0 fluorometer, sized on a Bioanalyzer 2100, and re-quantified with the KAPA Library Quantification kit. Every immunoSEQ 96-well plate was sequenced on a dedicated single-read 150-cycle Illumina NextSeq 550 flow cell. From the authors' description of their analysis: Because the immunoSEQ output included only junctional sequences and no quality scores, the filtering could not be the same as the filtering used for full-length reads. To assign V/J genes and CDR3, sequences were annotated using PyIR, a Python wrapper for IgBLAST v1.9, with IMGT germline references. Reads were removed for weak V/J assignments (E-value above 1e-6), missing CDR3, stop codons, out-of-frame junctions, or ambiguous translated residues. V3J clonotypes were defined as sequences sharing the same inferred V gene, J gene, and CDR3 amino acid sequence. Percentage overlap between repertoires was computed as shared unique clonotypes divided by the size of the smaller repertoire. RTK rarefaction, the Chao1 estimator, and Recon v2.1 estimates of unobserved clonotypes were used to assess repertoire richness. Generation probabilities were computed with OLGA for all TCRbeta clonotypes obtained by the gDNA method from four donors. TCRdb's version of the immuneACCESS table is confined to in-frame rearrangements and falls short of the full clone set. An unresolved V gene accounts for under half of the shortfall where checked; the remainder is of unknown origin. That table gives V, J and clone size, and the DNA gave D and trimming. This sample holds hundreds of thousands of clones; 90% to 98% were observed only once. The ten largest clones add up to about 0.25% of the sample.

CD8 naive samples were obtained by positive selection for CCR7 among CD45RO-negative cells, yielding a CD45RA+CCR7+ population from which TemRA cells were excluded. The donors were healthy, HIV-negative adults with no recently reported acute infections or vaccinations. Every donor was a Caucasian adult residing in Nashville, Tennessee, USA. Blood was collected by leukapheresis, and PBMCs were isolated by Ficoll-Histopaque density gradient centrifugation and then cryopreserved in liquid nitrogen vapor phase. Analytical flow cytometry was used to check the purity and quantity of every magnetically sorted T cell population. Genomic DNA was isolated from every sorted fraction and measured by UV absorbance on a Nanodrop 2000c. Clipping removes 5 bases from V and 1 base from J, with 10 as the unmatched junction base count. The germline V gene (reference sequence) supplies CDR1 SEHNR and CDR2 FQNEAQ. The CDR3 runs 18 residues from the cysteine to the phenylalanine. The DNA shown is the 54-base CDR3, in frame from base 1.

This TCR came from a man aged 25 to 40 in good health. The sequencing input was naive CD8+ T cells sorted from blood. The cell subset or site label, as the study defines it: CD45RA+CCR7+. The chain is assembled from TRBV7-9 and TRBJ2-5; TRBD2 lines up with 13 middle nucleotides. The DNA sequence follows: TGTGCCAGCAGCCTACTAGCGGGAGGGCCTGGGTTCCAAGAGACCCAGTACTTC. The encoded protein is CASSLLAGGPGFQETQYF.